The sequence of this TCR beta chain was determined in a study of blood T cell repertoires in COVID-19. CDR3 length equals 16 residues. Study members were between about 18 and 95 years old and lived in approximately 25 US regions. Measured with immunoSEQ multiplex PCR; TCRdb has only the in-frame clones, and not every one. The table lists around 250,000 clones, around 90% of them singletons. The receptor's source is a woman aged 40 to 50 who had been exposed to COVID-19. Sequenced sample: PBMCs or T cells enriched from blood (not recorded which). V and J are TRBV21-1 and TRBJ2-3; the table's D call, TRBD2, was not checked against the DNA. TRBV21-1 is noted as a pseudogene. Written as DNA, the CDR3 is TGTGCCAGCAGCACCAGCGGGAGGCGGGGTAGTAATACGCAGTATTTT. Translating it yields CASSTSGRRGSNTQYF.